This T cell receptor beta chain appears in the sequencing data of a study of cytomegalovirus exposure and HLA in healthy donors (dated by TCRdb to 2016 to 2017). As for the study more broadly: In an earlier analysis of under 600 of the donors, around 300 Gb of sequence data and approximately 100 million unique TCR beta sequences from roughly 200 million T cells were reported. Approximately 310 gigabases of sequencing data and around 80 million unique TCR sequences made up an early release that covered roughly 670 HLA-typed donors. Among the approximately 400 genotyped donors, around 81% belonged to the genetic ancestry cluster associated with self-reported Caucasian donors. The study was designed to test whether signatures of past pathogen exposure could be identified by cataloging public T cell receptors. The study used immunosequencing to profile the T cell repertoires of 666 subjects and linked those repertoires to cytomegalovirus serostatus. Besides the first cohort of approximately 670 subjects, a separate validation cohort made up of 120 different subjects was used. To predict cytomegalovirus infection status, the study brought together high-throughput TCR immunosequencing, statistical association of individual TCRs with disease status, and machine learning. In a later analysis, previously published TCR beta repertoires from several hundred donors were re-analyzed and high-resolution HLA genotyping was added so that TCR occurrence patterns could be studied. Rather than using new phenotypic data, the later analysis identified candidate immune exposures from TCR beta sequences and from how often those sequences occurred across donors. An earlier analysis of approximately 580 of the donors used high-throughput TCR beta sequencing to judge whether each TCR beta V gene segment behaved as functional or pseudogenic. Alongside the repertoire data, information on donor age, sex, ethnicity and CMV serostatus was compiled. A later genetic analysis used genome-wide SNP genotypes for about three fifths of the 666 donors, treating that subset as a discovery cohort. All discovery cohort repertoires had been generated on a single sequencing platform. Class I and class II HLA loci were covered by the typing at four-digit resolution. The number of typed donors differed by locus: about 620-630 for A, B, C, DRB1 and DQB1; 500 to 550 for DQA1; roughly 600 for DPA1; and 400 to 480 for DPB1. Because of strong linkage in the cohort, 4 to 6 DR-DQ haplotypes were treated as single units for association and clustering. Among some 400 genotyped donors of the cohort, an average of roughly 230,000 unique TCR beta nucleotide sequences was sequenced per donor, of which about 18% were non-productive. Broad study findings and their caveats: For the cohort, immune exposure information was limited to CMV serostatus. The study listed approximately 160 TCR beta chains as associated with cytomegalovirus. This cohort had only TCR beta chains sequenced, and the lack of alpha or paired-chain data limited which features could be detected. In vitro tests confirmed that a few of the cytomegalovirus-associated TCR beta chains recognize cytomegalovirus antigens. Across donors, most TCR sequences were observed very rarely, whereas some public TCRs were present in many individuals. The authors suggested that the approach could potentially be generalized to other disease states and immunological phenotypes. A later analysis found that HLA-associated TCR beta chains were more clonally expanded and had lower generation probabilities than equally common non-associated chains. Roughly uniform sequencing depth across donors was assumed in presence/absence analyses, although this assumption may not hold. A further reported finding was that TCR beta sequences accurately predicted the HLA-A and HLA-B alleles for most subjects in the first cohort. A later analysis reported that several top co-occurrence clusters appeared linked to parvovirus B19, influenza, CMV and Epstein-Barr virus. According to a later analysis, TCR association rates differed among HLA loci, with DRB1 alleles showing the most associated TCRs and HLA-C alleles showing the fewest. In a later analysis, most CMV-associated TCR beta chains were found to appear HLA-restricted, with HLA associations seemingly driven largely by CMV exposure. The earlier analysis of nearly 600 of the donors excluded some 15 rarely observed V segments, including chromosome 9 orphons, because counts were too low. In an earlier analysis of some 500 of the donors, most TCR beta V segments appeared in productive rearrangements about 87% or about 30% of the time, broadly matching IMGT annotations. Linkage disequilibrium might explain the correlated functional status among segregating V segments, but an unknown experimental factor could not be ruled out. A later analysis associated approximately 17,000 TCR beta sequences with specific HLA alleles at a false discovery rate of 0.05. A later genetic analysis reported fewer N-insertions in productive TCRs among donors in an Asian-associated ancestry cluster than the approximately 670-donor mean. In a later genetic analysis, a missense DCLRE1C variant was associated with V-gene and J-gene trimming of TCR beta chains, and the association was replicated in an independent cohort. Some IMGT-functional V segments, including TRBV6-2 and TRBV6-3, could not be told apart with the 87-base-pair reads, so those segments were excluded. A cluster of highly shared sequence variants was judged likely to represent a technical artifact of the sequencing pipeline. When HLA alleles, especially DR and DQ, strongly co-occurred, TCR associations were difficult to assign to individual alleles. Because HLA typing was missing for some donors at each locus, association tests included only the typed subset. In both the original and validation cohorts, the classifier was reported to diagnose cytomegalovirus status with high specificity and sensitivity.

Unmatched junction bases come to 9, with V trimmed by 4 bases and J by 8 bases. From cysteine to phenylalanine, the CDR3 is 14 amino acids long. The entry retains the CDR3 DNA only, 42 bases that are in frame from base 1. The germline V gene yields MNHEY for CDR1 and SVGAGI for CDR2. Of note for this clone: The antigen it binds to is not known. Base qualities are missing; no much larger clone stands one base away.

The library was built by means of the immunoSEQ multiplex PCR assay. A mixture of 60 forward primers for TCR Vbeta segments and 13 reverse primers for TCR Jbeta segments was used in the multiplex PCR. Amplification of the CDR3 region of rearranged TCR beta genes was performed with a multiplex PCR assay on genomic DNA. The Illumina HiSeq System was used to sequence the amplified TCR beta libraries as 87-base-pair reads. On the study's bioinformatics: In a later analysis, some 80 million unique TCR beta chains were counted across the roughly 700 repertoires, and roughly 11 million of these chains were shared by at least two donors. A nearest-neighbor algorithm error-corrected the raw reads and collapsed the reads into unique sequences, merging closely related sequences to remove PCR and sequencing errors. V, D and J gene segments were assigned by aligning CDR3 sequences to IMGT reference sequences. For a sequence to be retained, a match of at least six nucleotides to both a V gene segment and a J gene segment was required. Rearrangements were called productive when the CDR3 lacked stop codons and stayed in frame with V and J; all others were non-productive. Following IMGT convention, CDR3 was defined as the stretch from the second conserved V-encoded cysteine up to the conserved J-encoded phenylalanine. The earlier analysis of fewer than 750 of the donors excluded sequences that lacked an unambiguous match to a single V gene segment. An earlier analysis of 587 of the donors classified V segments as functional when productive rearrangements were above 56.7% and as segregating when the standard deviation between donors was above 5%. To diagnose cytomegalovirus status from the catalog of TCR beta chain sequences, a statistical classification framework was built. In a later analysis, TCR nucleotide sequences were compared against IMGT/GENE-DB human TR gene sequences so that V and J genes could be assigned. Using the TCRdist pipeline, a later analysis assigned CDR3 sequences along with most-parsimonious VDJ recombination scenarios. In a later analysis, each TCR beta chain was defined by its CDR3 amino acid sequence together with its V-gene family, and reads lacking a unique V-gene family were excluded. To address suspected cross-contamination and a sequencing artifact, a later analysis removed 592 highly shared, low-generation-probability nucleotide sequences. A later analysis calculated a clonal expansion index for each public chain from normalized within-repertoire ranks of inferred template counts. In a later analysis, generation probabilities were computed with a VDJ recombination model fitted to out-of-frame rearrangements, and the resulting probabilities were checked against IGoR. In a later analysis, TCR-TCR, TCR-HLA and TCR-CMV co-occurrence was scored with hypergeometric tests, and a repertoire-size bias correction was applied to TCR pairs. To estimate false discovery rates, a later analysis permuted the HLA or CMV assignments 20 times. In a later analysis, co-occurring TCRs were grouped using DBSCAN, and TCRdist sequence similarity was added for clustering within HLA-allele-positive subsets. Repertoires with fewer than 30,000 or more than 120,000 public chains, plus five repertoires with anomalous nucleotide sharing, were excluded from co-occurrence clustering. The immuneACCESS repertoire file appears here via TCRdb, limited to in-frame rearrangements. These files lack a portion of the clones; in checked studies, under half of the deficit traces to unresolved V genes, and the cause of the others is not known. The V and J calls and clone size come from that table; D and trimming were worked out from the DNA. The sample data list about 110,000 clones, and about 80% of these were observed just once. The ten largest account for roughly 2.9% of the sample.

The cohort was made up of approximately 670 healthy bone marrow donors. At the time of sampling, all cohort members were nominally healthy, though unrecorded immune exposures were likely present. The donor was CMV seropositive and belonged to the group of 270 or so seropositive cohort members. A peripheral blood sample was collected from each donor, and TCR beta sequencing was performed on peripheral blood mononuclear cells. The Qiagen DNeasy Blood Extraction Kit was used to extract genomic DNA from the blood cell samples. This receptor chain uses TRBV6-5 and TRBJ1-2; TRBD1 fits 8 bases in the junction. Sequencing input: PBMCs. The clonotype originates from a woman aged 55-69 years in good health and CMV-seropositive. The CDR3 region reads CASSSYRGKSGYTF. In nucleotide form, the sequence is TGTGCCAGCAGTTCCTACAGGGGGAAGAGCGGCTACACCTTC.